This T cell receptor beta chain originates from a study of blood T cell repertoires in COVID-19. Study information: Researchers got acute and convalescent COVID-19 samples from the United States, Italy and Spain. The analysed material was cDNA or gDNA that came from T cells, B-cell-depleted T cells, or PBMCs.

CDR1 is KGHSH, CDR2 LQKENI, per germline. Between the trimmed V and J ends, which lost 8 bases and 0 bases, there was a span of 8 bases. This CDR3 has 12 residues. Sequencing used immunoSEQ multiplex PCR; TCRdb keeps in-frame clones, though not all of them. The table has approximately 240,000 clones, 80% to 90% seen once. Sequenced: peripheral blood. V is TRBV18 and J is TRBJ2-7; no clear D gene. This clonotype was obtained from an elderly woman with active or convalescent COVID-19. The CDR3 region is CASRQGSYEQYF. CDR3 coding DNA: TGTGCCAGCCGACAAGGCTCCTACGAGCAGTACTTC.